Listed below are T cell receptor beta chains from one sample, sequenced in a study of blood T cells in healthy people across ages. One entry per CDR3 protein results from TCRdb running MiXCR on the 5' RACE reads. Of some 1.1 million distinct CDR3 sequences in the sample, 35% to 40% were seen once. The specimen sequenced was blood. The receptors derive from a man between 18 and 29 years old in good health. The CDR3 runs from the conserved cysteine through the conserved F or W.

v_gene,j_gene,CDR3aa
TRBV11-1,TRBJ2-7,CASSLGGTGSTEQYF
TRBV2,TRBJ2-2,CAKGLLNTGELFF
TRBV4-3,TRBJ2-3,CASSQEGKSTDTQYF
TRBV5-1,TRBJ1-3,CASSSAGETGNTIYF
TRBV12-3/TRBV12-4,TRBJ1-1,CASTEGAFAEAFF
TRBV20-1,TRBJ1-2,CSATPGANNYGYTF
TRBV5-1,TRBJ2-3,CASSVDREGKADTQYF
TRBV6-1,TRBJ1-4,CASSGPGKLFF
TRBV5-1,TRBJ2-5,CASSLGVQAGQETQYF
TRBV11-1,TRBJ2-7,CASSFGQGTTYEQYF
TRBV5-6,TRBJ1-4,CASSWSGPGKLFF
TRBV5-1,TRBJ2-3,CASSEGTAYSTDTQYF
TRBV15,TRBJ1-1,CATSTATEAFF
TRBV5-1,TRBJ2-1,CASSSRWVGRVYNEQFF
TRBV7-3,TRBJ2-1,CASSLNPRAASYNEQFF
TRBV18,TRBJ1-1,CASSPSRGGEAFF
TRBV29-1,TRBJ1-4,CSVLTGGNEKLFF
TRBV29-1,TRBJ2-1,CSVDSQGLGEQFF
TRBV12-3/TRBV12-4,TRBJ1-2,CASSLGSGVGGYTF
TRBV7-2,TRBJ1-2,CASSLGGGAYTF
TRBV27,TRBJ2-7,CASSYRADGRSYEQYF
TRBV2,TRBJ2-3,CAPSGGLRDTQYF
TRBV20-1,TRBJ2-7,CSASGTKGYEQYF
TRBV5-1,TRBJ2-5,CASAIGQTETQYF
TRBV20-1,TRBJ1-6,CSARVDRKVMSSYNSPLHF
TRBV12-5,TRBJ2-4,CASEVEIENIQYF
TRBV27,TRBJ2-4,CASSEDRGTNIQYF
TRBV12-3/TRBV12-4,TRBJ1-2,CASSSNREKDGYTF
TRBV9,TRBJ1-5,CASSVDGGVNQPQHF
TRBV7-2,TRBJ1-1,CASSRLGRESTEAFF
TRBV20-1,TRBJ1-2,CSARVTGEENGYTF
TRBV7-2,TRBJ2-1,CASSRAATTYNEQFF
TRBV25-1,TRBJ2-3,CASSEFGGHSTDTQYF
TRBV11-2,TRBJ2-2,CASSFPPSTGELFF
TRBV20-1,TRBJ1-2,CSARRDRDYGYTF
TRBV7-9,TRBJ1-1,CASSLRVGSEAFF
TRBV28,TRBJ1-6,CASRAGDSNSPLHF
TRBV5-1,TRBJ2-2,CASSLGQGVRELFF
TRBV15,NA,CATSREPYNEQYF
TRBV12-5,TRBJ2-3,CGSGLASGAYSTDTQYF
TRBV6-2/TRBV6-3,NA,CASSYSPAIQYF
TRBV7-9,TRBJ2-2,CASSSRTRQGLNTGELFF
TRBV28,TRBJ2-2,CASRRQGADGELFF
TRBV7-9,TRBJ1-4,CASSSSRDRDHEKLFF
TRBV4-2,TRBJ1-2,CASSLSRGEYGYTF
TRBV15,TRBJ2-3,CATSRENADTQYF
TRBV20-1,TRBJ1-2,CSASRTGAYGYTF
TRBV25-1,TRBJ1-1,CASKGQVENTEAFF
TRBV2,TRBJ2-7,CASSEPSGQGYEQYF
TRBV5-1,TRBJ2-1,CASSSKDDLYNEQFF
TRBV5-1,TRBJ2-2,CASSLEWPPGELFF
TRBV10-3,TRBJ2-7,CAISRVAGAYNEQYF
TRBV4-1,TRBJ2-5,CASSQARALQETQYF
TRBV6-6,TRBJ1-6,CASEAGSSYNSPLHF
TRBV10-3,TRBJ2-1,CAISGALAGVSYNEQFF
TRBV7-2,TRBJ2-5,CASERGSQETQYF
TRBV28,TRBJ2-6,CASSSGTRNVLTF
TRBV2,TRBJ2-7,CASSEGFGRVYEQYF